Below are 8 T cell receptor beta chains sequenced from a single sample in a study of cytomegalovirus exposure and HLA in healthy donors. Vbeta (60) and Jbeta (13) primers were used in the PCR. The protocol was immunoSEQ multiplex PCR, while the TCRdb copy is restricted to in-frame clones and leaves out a portion. The sample holds roughly 99,000 clones, around four fifths seen once. What was sequenced was PBMCs. Every receptor here comes from a man under 40 in good health and CMV-seronegative.

CDR3 nucleotides: TGCGCCAGCAGCTTCCTTCCGGGGGGGCAAGAGACCCAGTACTTC. Protein product: CASSFLPGGQETQYF. The chain recombines TRBV5-1 with TRBJ2-5; 8 nucleotides match TRBD2. In germline, CDR1 is SGHRS, CDR2 YFSETQ. V was clipped by 2 bases and J by 2 bases; unmatched bases: 5. The CDR3 is made up of 15 amino acids.

This clone was seen just once. The chain combines TRBV7-9 with TRBJ2-7; 8 positions agree with TRBD1. The CDR3 has 14 amino acids. V lost 5 bases, J lost 2 bases, and 5 bases stayed unmatched. Germline-derived CDR1 and CDR2 are SEHNR and FQNEAQ (reference sequence). The CDR3 coding sequence is TGTGCCAGCAGCCCCTCGGACAGGGCCTACGAGCAGTACTTC. Its translation: CASSPSDRAYEQYF.

The gene calls are TRBV6-1 and TRBJ2-1; TRBD1 agrees at 7 bases. The ends lost 8 bases at V and 4 bases at J; junction bases unmatched: 11. This CDR3 comprises 15 residues. The germline CDR1 and CDR2 sequences are MNHNS and SASEGT. This chain's CDR3 is CASLKGASLYNEQFF. The CDR3 DNA is TGTGCCAGCCTAAAGGGGGCTAGCCTTTACAATGAGCAGTTCTTC.

The chain combines TRBV6-1 with TRBJ2-7; D is perhaps TRBD1 (5 bases). Germline CDR1 is MNHNS and CDR2 is SASEGT. This CDR3 spans 14 amino acids. Trimming pared 3 bases from V and 1 base from J, leaving 10 bases between. The CDR3 reads CASSDQDTSYEQYF. The CDR3 region has the DNA TGTGCCAGCAGTGACCAGGACACTTCCTACGAGCAGTACTTC.

The chain carries TRBV23-1 and TRBJ2-3; possibly TRBD1 for D (6 bases). TRBV23-1 counts as an open reading frame of uncertain function. Trimming pared 4 bases from V and 0 bases from J, leaving 26 bases between. The CDR3 has 20 residues. The CDR3 region has the DNA TGCGCCAGCAGTCTGGGACATGCTGCACTAGTTGTAACTAGCACAGATACGCAGTATTTT. Translating it yields CASSLGHAALVVTSTDTQYF.

The genes are TRBV6-5 and TRBJ2-7, with D perhaps TRBD1 (7 bases). With 2 bases removed from V and 2 bases from J, the gap between germline ends came to 16 bases. CDR1 and CDR2 from the germline V gene are MNHEY and SVGAGI. The CDR3 sequence is 16 residues long. The CDR3 coding sequence is TGTGCCAGCAGTTACGGCGGGACAGTGGGCCCCTACGAGCAGTACTTC. Its translation: CASSYGGTVGPYEQYF.

The rearrangement links TRBV6-1 to TRBJ2-5, with 7 bases that match TRBD2. This CDR3 is 14 amino acids long. Germline-derived CDR1 and CDR2 are MNHNS and SASEGT. J lost 5 bases, V lost 3 bases, and 6 bases had no gene match. This CDR3 reads CASSEGGPSETQYF. The DNA of the CDR3 is TGTGCCAGCAGTGAGGGAGGGCCCAGCGAGACCCAGTACTTC.

This clone was seen only a few times. The chain combines TRBV5-1 with TRBJ2-2, with D perhaps matching TRBD1 (6 bases). The CDR3 is 17 residues long. Germline V CDR1 and CDR2: SGHRS, YFSETQ. Deletions cut 2 bases from V and 1 base from J, with 15 bases between. CDR3 protein: CASSFLQGGGNTGELFF. In DNA form, the CDR3 reads TGCGCCAGCAGCTTCTTACAGGGCGGAGGGAACACCGGGGAGCTGTTTTTT.